This TCR beta chain was sequenced for a study of blood T cell repertoires in COVID-19. Study in general: COVID-19 samples collected from the United States, Italy and Spain covered acute and convalescent phases.

This clone came up once. Only in-frame clones appear in the TCRdb table, and some are missing; sequencing was by immunoSEQ multiplex PCR. In the table there are under 100,000 clones, approximately 90% of which are singletons. V shed 1 base and J shed 7 bases, with 11 bases lying between them. In germline, CDR1 is SNHLY, CDR2 FYNNEI. The CDR3 spans 15 residues. Sample: peripheral blood. This chain uses TRBV2 with TRBJ1-6; D is ambiguous. The origin of this receptor is a male donor with acute or convalescent COVID-19. CDR3 loop: CASSEGALGNSPLHF. CDR3 in DNA: TGTGCCAGCAGTGAAGGGGCGTTAGGCAATTCACCCCTCCACTTT. The variable domain in full, with the rest retrieved from reference TRBV2 and TRBJ1-6, is EPEVTQTPSHQVTQMGQEVILRCVPISNHLYFYWYRQILGQKVEFLVSFYNNEISEKSEIFDDQFSVERPDGSNFTLKIRSTKLEDSAMYFCASSEGALGNSPLHFGNGTRLTVT.